One sample yielded the 27 T cell receptor beta chains listed below, sequenced in a study of cytomegalovirus exposure and HLA in healthy donors. The PCR used 60 Vbeta and 13 Jbeta primers. Produced via immunoSEQ multiplex PCR; TCRdb's table is partial and in-frame only. The sample has some 150,000 clones, about 71% seen once. Input material: PBMCs. The receptors were sampled from a woman aged 60-70 years in good health and CMV-seropositive.

This clone was found a few times. The gene calls are TRBV28 and TRBJ1-2; 10 nucleotides match TRBD1. The CDR3 covers 16 residues. Losses at the gene ends were 5 bases for V and 4 bases for J; bases not matched to a gene: 10. Germline CDR1 reads MDHEN; CDR2 reads SYDVKM. The CDR3 nucleotides read TGTGCCAGCAGTGGAGACAGGGGGCGGGACAGCTATGGCTACACCTTC. Amino acids: CASSGDRGRDSYGYTF.

This chain links TRBV7-6 with TRBJ2-1, with a weak D call TRBD2 (6 bases). V was pared by 8 bases and J by 10 bases, with 15 bases between. Germline CDR1 reads SGHVS; CDR2 reads FNYEAQ. This CDR3 comprises 12 residues. CDR3 coding DNA: TGTGCCAGCGCCCTCGTAGGGAGGGAGCAGTTCTTC. Protein product: CASALVGREQFF.

The J gene is TRBJ1-2, the V gene TRBV9, with a tentative D call TRBD1 (6 bases). Germline-derived CDR1 and CDR2 are SGDLS and YYNGEE. This CDR3 has 17 amino acids. V was cut by 0 bases and J by 3 bases, with 18 bases left in between. CDR3 coding DNA: TGTGCCAGCAGCGTAGATAAACGGACAGTTACTCACTATGGCTACACCTTC. Amino acids: CASSVDKRTVTHYGYTF.

The V call is TRBV11-2, the J call TRBJ1-1; tentatively, D is TRBD1 (6 bases). The germline CDR1 and CDR2 sequences are SGHAT and FQNNGV. The CDR3 runs 15 residues. Between the trimmed V and J ends, which lost 5 bases and 0 bases, there was a span of 13 bases. The chain's CDR3 is CASSARGSMNTEAFF. CDR3 coding DNA: TGTGCCAGCAGCGCCAGGGGCAGTATGAACACTGAAGCTTTCTTT.

The chain combines TRBV2 with TRBJ2-1, with D possibly being TRBD2 (8 bases). CDR1 is SNHLY, CDR2 FYNNEI, per germline. V was pared by 7 bases and J by 4 bases, with 20 bases between. The CDR3 has 16 residues. The CDR3 region has the DNA TGTGCCAGCACCAAGGGGGCGGGAGGCCCTTACAATGAGCAGTTCTTC. This gives the protein CASTKGAGGPYNEQFF.

The rearrangement joins TRBV5-1 to TRBJ1-4; D uncertain. The CDR3 extends over 15 amino acids. V was pared by 5 bases and J by 0 bases, with 11 bases between. Germline lookup yields CDR1 SGHRS and CDR2 YFSETQ. The CDR3: CASSITVATNEKLFF. CDR3 DNA: TGCGCCAGCAGTATCACGGTTGCAACTAATGAAAAACTGTTTTTT.

The rearrangement links TRBV28 to TRBJ1-2; no reliable D call. The CDR3 sequence is 13 residues long. The V end lost 8 bases, the J end lost 4 bases, and 14 bases lay between the germline ends. The germline V gene encodes CDR1 MDHEN and CDR2 SYDVKM. CDR3 loop: CASGLVSGYGYTF. CDR3 DNA: TGTGCCAGCGGGCTTGTCAGCGGCTATGGCTACACCTTC.

This chain links TRBV10-3 with TRBJ2-1, with 8 bases fitting TRBD2. This CDR3 is built from 16 residues. The germline CDR1 and CDR2 sequences are ENHRY and SYGVKD. The J segment lost 2 bases and the V segment lost 3 bases, leaving 6 bases of the junction unmatched. This CDR3 reads CAISDPAGEPYNEQFF. For the CDR3, the DNA is TGTGCCATCAGTGACCCAGCGGGAGAGCCCTACAATGAGCAGTTCTTC.

The V and J genes are TRBV5-6 and TRBJ2-5; TRBD2 agrees at 9 bases. The germline gives CDR1 SGHDT, CDR2 YYEEEE. The length of the CDR3 is 16 residues. V lost 6 bases to trimming and J lost 5 bases; unmatched junction nucleotides: 14. The CDR3 region has the DNA TGTGCCAGCATGAGCGGGGCGGGAGGGAGGTCGGAGACCCAGTACTTC. Translating gives CASMSGAGGRSETQYF.

The genes are TRBV6-5 and TRBJ1-2; 9 nucleotides agree with TRBD1. The CDR3 is 14 amino acids. V shed 6 bases, J shed 8 bases, and the junction held 10 bases outside the gene matches. Looked up from germline, CDR1 is MNHEY and CDR2 is SVGAGI. The CDR3 DNA follows: TGTGCCAGCAGACTTCCGGGACAGGGAACGGGCTACACCTTC. It specifies CASRLPGQGTGYTF.

This chain uses TRBV6-4 with TRBJ1-2; the match to TRBD1 covers 7 bases. Trimming removed 1 base from V and 8 bases from J; junction bases left unmatched: 13. The CDR3 is 16 amino acids. Germline CDR1 MRHNA, CDR2 SNTAGT. CDR3 loop: CASSDYHTGTARGYTF. CDR3 sequence (DNA): TGTGCCAGCAGTGACTACCATACCGGGACAGCCAGGGGCTACACCTTC.

The J gene is TRBJ1-4, the V gene TRBV19; D may be TRBD1 (5 bases). The CDR3 has 15 residues. V lost 7 bases, J lost 2 bases, and 14 bases lay in between. Germline loops: CDR1 LNHDA, CDR2 SQIVND (reference sequence). CDR3 in DNA: TGTGCCAGTACCGCGGGAAAGGGGACTAATGAAAAACTGTTTTTT. Translating gives CASTAGKGTNEKLFF.

The sample holds a few counts of this clone. The chain uses TRBV5-1 and TRBJ2-3, with 9 nucleotides matching TRBD2. The junction had 7 bases not matched to a gene; V was cut back by 4 bases and J by 1 base. The CDR3 loop spans 16 amino acids. CDR1 and CDR2 from the germline V gene are SGHRS and YFSETQ. CDR3 DNA sequence: TGCGCCAGCAGCCAATTTAGGACTAGCGGCACAGATACGCAGTATTTT. It specifies CASSQFRTSGTDTQYF.

The chain is built from TRBV5-1 and TRBJ2-5, with D possibly being TRBD1 (6 bases). Per germline, CDR1 SGHRS and CDR2 YFSETQ. V lost 6 bases, J lost 2 bases, and 14 bases lay in between. This CDR3 spans 14 amino acids. The CDR3 spells CASTISGAQETQYF. The CDR3 DNA reads as TGCGCCAGCACCATATCAGGGGCACAAGAGACCCAGTACTTC.

The chain recombines TRBV10-1 with TRBJ2-7; 9 bases are a match to TRBD1. The CDR3 length is 15 residues. Germline CDR1 reads WNHNN; CDR2 reads SYGVQD (reference sequence). V trimming: 0 bases; J trimming: 2 bases; junction bases outside the gene matches: 2. The CDR3 bases are TGCGCCAGCAGTGAGTCGGGACAGGGTCCCTACGAGCAGTACTTC. It encodes CASSESGQGPYEQYF.

The chain combines TRBV7-9 with TRBJ1-3; 9 bases align to TRBD1. The CDR3 is 16 residues long. The trim removed 3 bases at V and 7 bases at J, leaving 10 bases unmatched. In germline, CDR1 is SEHNR, CDR2 FQNEAQ (reference sequence). The CDR3 protein is CASSFTGTGSLNTIYF. As DNA, the CDR3 is TGTGCCAGCAGCTTTACCGGGACAGGGTCGTTGAACACCATATATTTT.

V is TRBV6-1 and J is TRBJ2-5, with 7 bases that match TRBD2. Trimming cost V 7 bases and J 4 bases; bases outside gene matches: 9. The CDR3 is made up of 14 amino acids. Looked up from germline, CDR1 is MNHNS and CDR2 is SASEGT. The CDR3 DNA follows: TGTGCCAGCACTAGCGGAAGTTTAATAGAGACCCAGTACTTC. Translation gives CASTSGSLIETQYF.

This chain joins TRBV5-6 and TRBJ1-2; D is ambiguous. The CDR3 runs to 15 residues. V was shortened by 0 bases and J by 2 bases, with 11 bases between the two germline ends. Per germline, CDR1 SGHDT and CDR2 YYEEEE. In DNA, the CDR3 is TGTGCCAGCAGCTTGGCCTATGGCGGGAACTATGGCTACACCTTC. It specifies CASSLAYGGNYGYTF.

This chain joins TRBV19 and TRBJ1-1; tentatively, D is TRBD1 (5 bases). V was clipped by 4 bases and J by 4 bases, with 16 bases between them. The CDR3 extends over 15 amino acids. Germline V gives CDR1 LNHDA, CDR2 SQIVND (reference sequence). The CDR3 loop reads CASSTQGLLGTEAFF. Written as DNA, the CDR3 is TGTGCCAGTAGTACTCAGGGCCTGCTAGGCACTGAAGCTTTCTTT.

J is TRBJ1-1 and V is TRBV7-3; 10 bases map to TRBD1. The V and J ends lost 5 bases and 9 bases, in that order; junction bases with no gene match: 6. The V gene's germline CDR1 is SGHTA and CDR2 FQGTGA. CDR3 length equals 13 residues. Written as DNA, the CDR3 is TGTGCCAGCAGCCCAGGTGACAGGGGGCAAGCTTTCTTT. Its protein is CASSPGDRGQAFF.

This clone showed up just a few times. The J gene is TRBJ2-3, the V gene TRBV9; weak D call: TRBD2 (6 bases). V was pared by 3 bases and J by 14 bases, with 25 bases between. This CDR3 is built from 15 residues. The V gene's germline CDR1 is SGDLS and CDR2 YYNGEE. CDR3 residues: CASSGDFRVSANPYF. CDR3 DNA sequence: TGTGCCAGCAGCGGGGACTTTCGGGTGTCGGCTAATCCGTATTTT.

The chain joins TRBV6-4 to TRBJ2-1, with TRBD2 identical over 8 bases. CDR1 is MRHNA and CDR2 is SNTAGT in the germline V gene. CDR3 length: 13 residues. Unmatched junction bases numbered 1, after V lost 3 bases and J lost 6 bases. DNA for the CDR3: TGTGCCAGCAGTGAAGCGGGAGCCAATGAGCAGTTCTTC. It encodes CASSEAGANEQFF.

The V and J genes are TRBV19 and TRBJ2-5; the match to TRBD2 covers 11 bases. Germline loops: CDR1 LNHDA, CDR2 SQIVND (reference sequence). J was trimmed by 2 bases and V by 5 bases; bases with no gene match: 7. The CDR3 is 16 amino acids. The CDR3 DNA is TGTGCCAGTAGTGGGGGACTAGCGGCTCCTCAAGAGACCCAGTACTTC. It codes for CASSGGLAAPQETQYF. The full variable domain, with the rest looked up from reference TRBV19 and TRBJ2-5, is DGGITQSPKYLFRKEGQNVTLSCEQNLNHDAMYWYRQDPGQGLRLIYYSQIVNDFQKGDIAEGYSVSREKKESFPLTVTSAQKNPTAFYLCASSGGLAAPQETQYFGPGTRLLVL.

The V and J genes are TRBV30 and TRBJ2-3, with a tentative D call TRBD2 (5 bases). CDR1 and CDR2 (germline): GTSNPN, SVGIG (reference sequence). Between the trimmed V and J ends, which lost 0 bases and 6 bases, there was a span of 13 bases. The CDR3 length is 14 residues. The CDR3 coding sequence is TGTGCCTGGAGTGTACAAGGCGGGCGGGATACGCAGTATTTT. The encoded protein is CAWSVQGGRDTQYF.

The V call is TRBV19, the J call TRBJ2-5; a weak D match, TRBD1 (6 bases). Trimming took off 3 bases at V and 0 bases at J, with 11 bases between the two ends. The germline CDR1 and CDR2 sequences are LNHDA and SQIVND (reference sequence). The CDR3 has 15 amino acids. CDR3 DNA: TGTGCCAGTAGTATCAGGGGCCACTACCAAGAGACCCAGTACTTC. Translating it yields CASSIRGHYQETQYF.

J is TRBJ2-1 and V is TRBV27; 10 bases line up with TRBD2. V lost 7 bases and J lost 8; bases outside the gene matches: 8. Germline values: CDR1 MNHEY, CDR2 SMNVEV (reference sequence). CDR3 size: 14 residues. This chain's CDR3 is CASTPSGRRHEQFF. CDR3 in DNA: TGTGCCAGCACCCCTAGCGGGAGAAGACATGAGCAGTTCTTC.

The CDR3: CASSFHSMNTEAFF. The CDR3 nucleotides are TGTGCCAGCAGTTTCCACAGCATGAACACTGAAGCTTTCTTT. The J gene is TRBJ1-1, the V gene TRBV28; D is unresolved. Germline V gene sequence: CDR1 MDHEN, CDR2 SYDVKM. Trimming stripped 3 bases from V and 0 bases from J, with 8 bases between. CDR3 size: 14 residues.